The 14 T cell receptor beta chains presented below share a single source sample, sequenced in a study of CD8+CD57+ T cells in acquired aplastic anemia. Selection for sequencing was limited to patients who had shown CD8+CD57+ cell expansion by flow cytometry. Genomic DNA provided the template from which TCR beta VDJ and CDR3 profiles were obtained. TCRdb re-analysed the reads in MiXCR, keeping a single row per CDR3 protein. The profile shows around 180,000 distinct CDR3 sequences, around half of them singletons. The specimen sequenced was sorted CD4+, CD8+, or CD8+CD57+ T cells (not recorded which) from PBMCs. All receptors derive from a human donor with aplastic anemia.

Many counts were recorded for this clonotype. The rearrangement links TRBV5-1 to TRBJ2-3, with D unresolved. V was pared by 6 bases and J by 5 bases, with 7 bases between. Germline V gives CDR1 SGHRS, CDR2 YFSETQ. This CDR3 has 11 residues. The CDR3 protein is CASTRGDTQYF. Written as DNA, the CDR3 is TGCGCCAGCACCCGAGGAGATACGCAGTATTTT.

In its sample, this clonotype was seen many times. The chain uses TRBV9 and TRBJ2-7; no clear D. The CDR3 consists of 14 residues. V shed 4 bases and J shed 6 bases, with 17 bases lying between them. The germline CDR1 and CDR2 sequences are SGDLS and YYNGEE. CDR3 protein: CASSPRALLGEQYF. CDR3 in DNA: TGTGCCAGCAGCCCTCGGGCACTGTTGGGCGAGCAGTACTTC.

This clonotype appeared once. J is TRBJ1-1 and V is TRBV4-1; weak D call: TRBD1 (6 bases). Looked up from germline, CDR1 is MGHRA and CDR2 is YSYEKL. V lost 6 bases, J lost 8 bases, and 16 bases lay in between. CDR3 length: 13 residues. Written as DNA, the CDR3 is TGCGCCAGCAGTTACAGGGTTGGCACCGAAGCTTTCTTT. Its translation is CASSYRVGTEAFF.

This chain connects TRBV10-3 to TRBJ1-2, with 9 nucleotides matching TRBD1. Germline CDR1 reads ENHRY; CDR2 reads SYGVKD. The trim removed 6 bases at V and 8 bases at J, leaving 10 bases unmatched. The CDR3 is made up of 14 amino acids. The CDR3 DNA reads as TGTGCCATCAGGCGGACAGGGGCAGTTGAGGGCTACACCTTC. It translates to CAIRRTGAVEGYTF.

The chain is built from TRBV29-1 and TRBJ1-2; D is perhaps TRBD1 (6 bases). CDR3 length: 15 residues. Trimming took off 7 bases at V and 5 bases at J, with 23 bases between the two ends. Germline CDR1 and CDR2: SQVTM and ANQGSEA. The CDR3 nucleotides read TGCAGCGATCGACGAACAGGGACCTTGGGGTATGGCTACACCTTC. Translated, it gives CSDRRTGTLGYGYTF.

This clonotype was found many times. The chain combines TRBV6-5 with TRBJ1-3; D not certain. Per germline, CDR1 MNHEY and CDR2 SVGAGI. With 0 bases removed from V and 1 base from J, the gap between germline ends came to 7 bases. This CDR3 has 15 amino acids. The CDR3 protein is CASSYSRASGNTIYF. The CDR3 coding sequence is TGTGCCAGCAGTTACTCAAGGGCATCTGGAAACACCATATATTTT.

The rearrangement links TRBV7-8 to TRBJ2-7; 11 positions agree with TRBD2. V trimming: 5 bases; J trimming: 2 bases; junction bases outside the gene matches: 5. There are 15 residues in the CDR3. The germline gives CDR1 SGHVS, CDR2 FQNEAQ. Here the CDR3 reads CASSNRGLAAYEQYF. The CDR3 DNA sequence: TGTGCCAGCAGCAACCGGGGACTAGCGGCCTACGAGCAGTACTTC.

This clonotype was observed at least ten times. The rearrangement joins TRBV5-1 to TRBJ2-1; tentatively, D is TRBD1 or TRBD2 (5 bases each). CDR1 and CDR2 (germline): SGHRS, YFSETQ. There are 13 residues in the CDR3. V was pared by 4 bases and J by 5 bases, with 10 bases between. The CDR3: CASSLGGDNEQFF. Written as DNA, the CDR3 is TGCGCCAGCAGCCTTGGGGGAGACAATGAGCAGTTCTTC.

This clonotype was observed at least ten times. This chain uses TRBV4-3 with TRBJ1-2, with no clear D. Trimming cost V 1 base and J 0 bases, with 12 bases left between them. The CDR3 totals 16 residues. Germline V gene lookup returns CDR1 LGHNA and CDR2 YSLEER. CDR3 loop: CASSQGIRSANYGYTF. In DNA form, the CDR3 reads TGCGCCAGCAGCCAAGGAATCAGATCGGCTAACTATGGCTACACCTTC.

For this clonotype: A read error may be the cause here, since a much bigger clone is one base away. This CDR3 is CAWRHRGGAQYF. The CDR3 nucleotides read TGTGCCTGGAGACACAGGGGTGGTGCGCAGTATTTT. The rearrangement joins TRBV30 to TRBJ2-3; TRBD1 agrees at 7 bases. The CDR3 has 12 amino acids. Germline V gene data show CDR1 as GTSNPN and CDR2 as SVGIG (reference sequence). The ends lost 3 bases at V and 10 bases at J; junction bases unmatched: 7.

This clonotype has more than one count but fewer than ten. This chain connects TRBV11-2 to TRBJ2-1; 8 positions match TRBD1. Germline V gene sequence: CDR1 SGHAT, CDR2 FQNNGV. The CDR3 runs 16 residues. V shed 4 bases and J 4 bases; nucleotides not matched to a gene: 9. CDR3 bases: TGTGCCAGCAGCTCCAATCAGGACAGGGAATACAATGAGCAGTTCTTC. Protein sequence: CASSSNQDREYNEQFF.

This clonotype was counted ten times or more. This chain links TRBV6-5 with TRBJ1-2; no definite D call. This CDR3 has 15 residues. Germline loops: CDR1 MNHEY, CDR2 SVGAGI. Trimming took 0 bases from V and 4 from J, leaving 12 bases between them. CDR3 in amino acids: CASSYSVRGGYGYTF. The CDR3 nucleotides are TGTGCCAGCAGTTACTCGGTGCGGGGTGGCTATGGCTACACCTTC.

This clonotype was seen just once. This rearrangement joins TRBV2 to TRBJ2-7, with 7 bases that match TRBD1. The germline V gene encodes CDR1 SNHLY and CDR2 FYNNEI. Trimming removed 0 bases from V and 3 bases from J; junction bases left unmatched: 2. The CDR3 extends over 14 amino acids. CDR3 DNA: TGTGCCAGCAGTGAAGCTTGGACAGGCTACGAGCAGTACTTC. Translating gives CASSEAWTGYEQYF.

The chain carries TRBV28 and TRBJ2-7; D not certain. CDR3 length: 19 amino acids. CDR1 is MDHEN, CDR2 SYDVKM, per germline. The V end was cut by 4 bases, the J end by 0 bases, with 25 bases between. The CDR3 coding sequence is TGTGCCAGCAGTTCCCGGGTCGCTCAAGCAGATTATTACTCCTACGAGCAGTACTTC. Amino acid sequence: CASSSRVAQADYYSYEQYF.